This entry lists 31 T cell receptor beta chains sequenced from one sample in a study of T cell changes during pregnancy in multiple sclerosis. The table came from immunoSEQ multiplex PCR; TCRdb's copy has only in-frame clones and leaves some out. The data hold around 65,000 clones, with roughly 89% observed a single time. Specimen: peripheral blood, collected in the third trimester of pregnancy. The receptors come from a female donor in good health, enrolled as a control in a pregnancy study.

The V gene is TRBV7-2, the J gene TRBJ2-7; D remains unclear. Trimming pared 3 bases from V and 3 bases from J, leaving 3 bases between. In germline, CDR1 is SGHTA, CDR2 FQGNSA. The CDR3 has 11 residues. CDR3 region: CASSFLYEQYF. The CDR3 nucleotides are TGTGCCAGCAGCTTTCTCTACGAGCAGTACTTC. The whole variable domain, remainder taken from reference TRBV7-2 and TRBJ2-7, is GAGVSQSPSNKVTEKGKDVELRCDPISGHTALYWYRQSLGQGLEFLIYFQGNSAPDKSGLPSDRFSAERTGGSVSTLTIQRTQQEDSAVYLCASSFLYEQYFGPGTRLTVT.

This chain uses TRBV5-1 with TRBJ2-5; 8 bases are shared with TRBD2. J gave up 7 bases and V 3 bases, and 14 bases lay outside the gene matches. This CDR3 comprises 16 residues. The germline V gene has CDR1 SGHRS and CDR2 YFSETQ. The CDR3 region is CASSSGSGAQTGTQYF. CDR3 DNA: TGCGCCAGCAGCTCGGGTAGCGGGGCACAAACGGGGACCCAGTACTTC.

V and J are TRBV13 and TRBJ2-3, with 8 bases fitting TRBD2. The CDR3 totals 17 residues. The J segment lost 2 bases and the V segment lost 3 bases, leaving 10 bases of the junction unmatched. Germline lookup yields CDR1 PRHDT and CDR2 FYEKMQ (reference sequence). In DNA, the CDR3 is TGTGCCAGCAGCTTCTTCCAACGGGGGGGATACACAGATACGCAGTATTTT. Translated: CASSFFQRGGYTDTQYF.

CDR3 region: CASSIKRGSTDTQYF. CDR3 DNA sequence: TGTGCCAGTAGTATAAAGCGGGGCAGCACAGATACGCAGTATTTT. The rearrangement joins TRBV19 to TRBJ2-3; 7 positions agree with TRBD2. The CDR3 sequence is 15 residues long. V was clipped by 2 bases and J by 0 bases; unmatched bases: 2. Germline CDR1 and CDR2: LNHDA and SQIVND (reference sequence). Together with reference TRBV19 and TRBJ2-3, the CDR3 gives the full variable domain: DGGITQSPKYLFRKEGQNVTLSCEQNLNHDAMYWYRQDPGQGLRLIYYSQIVNDFQKGDIAEGYSVSREKKESFPLTVTSAQKNPTAFYLCASSIKRGSTDTQYFGPGTRLTVL.

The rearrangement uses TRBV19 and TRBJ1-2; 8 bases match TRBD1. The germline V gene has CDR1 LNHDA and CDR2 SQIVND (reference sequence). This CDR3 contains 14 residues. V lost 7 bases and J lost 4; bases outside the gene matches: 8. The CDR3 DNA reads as TGTGCCAGTAACTCCAGGGGGCCTCCCTATGGCTACACCTTC. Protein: CASNSRGPPYGYTF.

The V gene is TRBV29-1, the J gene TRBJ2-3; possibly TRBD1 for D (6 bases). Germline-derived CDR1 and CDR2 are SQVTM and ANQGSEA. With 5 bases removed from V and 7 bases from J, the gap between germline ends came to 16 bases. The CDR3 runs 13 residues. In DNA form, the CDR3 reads TGCAGCGTTAACGACAGGAAAGTCAATACGCAGTATTTT. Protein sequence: CSVNDRKVNTQYF.

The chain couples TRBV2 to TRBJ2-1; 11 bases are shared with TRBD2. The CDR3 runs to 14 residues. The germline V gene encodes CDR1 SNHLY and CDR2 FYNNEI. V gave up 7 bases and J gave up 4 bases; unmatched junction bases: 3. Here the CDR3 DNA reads TGTGCCAGCACCCTAGCGGGGGGTTACAATGAGCAGTTCTTC. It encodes CASTLAGGYNEQFF.

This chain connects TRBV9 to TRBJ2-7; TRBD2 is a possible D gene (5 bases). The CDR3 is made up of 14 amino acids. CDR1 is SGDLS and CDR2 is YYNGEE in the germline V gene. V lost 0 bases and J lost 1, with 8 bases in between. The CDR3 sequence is CASSVDRDSYEQYF. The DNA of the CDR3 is TGTGCCAGCAGCGTAGATCGGGATTCCTACGAGCAGTACTTC.

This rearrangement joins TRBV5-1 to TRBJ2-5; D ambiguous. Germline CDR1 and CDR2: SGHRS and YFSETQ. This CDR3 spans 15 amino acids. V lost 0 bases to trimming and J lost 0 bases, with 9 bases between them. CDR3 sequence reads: CASSLEAENQETQYF. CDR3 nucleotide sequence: TGCGCCAGCAGCTTGGAGGCGGAGAACCAAGAGACCCAGTACTTC.

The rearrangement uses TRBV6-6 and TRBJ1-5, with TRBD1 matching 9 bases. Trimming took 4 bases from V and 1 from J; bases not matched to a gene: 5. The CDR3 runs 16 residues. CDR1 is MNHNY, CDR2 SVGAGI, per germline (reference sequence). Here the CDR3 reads CASSLGQGLSNQPQHF. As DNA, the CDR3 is TGTGCCAGCAGTTTAGGACAGGGGTTAAGCAATCAGCCCCAGCATTTT.

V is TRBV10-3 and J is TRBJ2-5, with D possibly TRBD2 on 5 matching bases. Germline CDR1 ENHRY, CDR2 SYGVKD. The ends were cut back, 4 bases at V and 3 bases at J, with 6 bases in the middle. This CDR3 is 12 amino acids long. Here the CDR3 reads CAISAGKETQYF. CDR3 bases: TGTGCCATCAGTGCCGGGAAAGAGACCCAGTACTTC.

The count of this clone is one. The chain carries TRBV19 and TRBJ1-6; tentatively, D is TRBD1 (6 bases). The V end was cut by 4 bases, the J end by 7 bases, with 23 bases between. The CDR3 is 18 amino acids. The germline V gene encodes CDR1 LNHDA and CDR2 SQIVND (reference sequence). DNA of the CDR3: TGTGCCAGTAGTAAAAAGATCCAGGGGAAAGTGCTGAATTCACCCCTCCACTTT. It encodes CASSKKIQGKVLNSPLHF.

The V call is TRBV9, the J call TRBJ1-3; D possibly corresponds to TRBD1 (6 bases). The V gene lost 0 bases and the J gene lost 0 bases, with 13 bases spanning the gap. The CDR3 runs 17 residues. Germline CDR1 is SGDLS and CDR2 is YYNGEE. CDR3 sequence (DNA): TGTGCCAGCAGCGTAGATCCGGACAGCCTCTCTGGAAACACCATATATTTT. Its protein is CASSVDPDSLSGNTIYF. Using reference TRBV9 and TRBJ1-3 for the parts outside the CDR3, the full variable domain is DSGVTQTPKHLITATGQRVTLRCSPRSGDLSVYWYQQSLDQGLQFLIQYYNGEERAKGNILERFSAQQFPDLHSELNLSSLELGDSALYFCASSVDPDSLSGNTIYFGEGSWLTVV.

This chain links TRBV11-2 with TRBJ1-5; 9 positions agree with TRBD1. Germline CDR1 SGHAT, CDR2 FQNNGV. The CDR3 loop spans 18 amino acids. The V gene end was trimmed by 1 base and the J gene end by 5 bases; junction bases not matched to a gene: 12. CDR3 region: CASSLGVAGQGWDQPQHF. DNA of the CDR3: TGTGCCAGCAGCTTAGGGGTTGCGGGACAGGGTTGGGATCAGCCCCAGCATTTT.

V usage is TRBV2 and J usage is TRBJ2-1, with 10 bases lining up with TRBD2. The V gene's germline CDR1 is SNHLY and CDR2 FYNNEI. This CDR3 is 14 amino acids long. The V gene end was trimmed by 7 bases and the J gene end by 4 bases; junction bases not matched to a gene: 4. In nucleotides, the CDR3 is TGTGCCAGCAAAAGGACTAGCGGTTACAATGAGCAGTTCTTC. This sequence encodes CASKRTSGYNEQFF.

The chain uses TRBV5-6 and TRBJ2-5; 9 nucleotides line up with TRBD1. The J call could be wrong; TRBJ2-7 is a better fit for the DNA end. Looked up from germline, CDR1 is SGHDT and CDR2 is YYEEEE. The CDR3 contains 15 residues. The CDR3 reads CASSPGQGGAYEQYF. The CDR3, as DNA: TGTGCCAGCAGCCCGGGACAGGGAGGGGCCTACGAGCAGTACTTC.

CDR3 DNA sequence: TGTGCCAGCAGTGATCGGGGGGGCTTTGGTGCTTTCTTT. As protein: CASSDRGGFGAFF. The chain has TRBV27 and TRBJ1-1; D may be TRBD1 (6 bases). The CDR3 is made up of 13 amino acids. Germline CDR1 MNHEY, CDR2 SMNVEV (reference sequence). The V end lost 5 bases, the J end lost 11 bases, and 18 bases lay between the germline ends.

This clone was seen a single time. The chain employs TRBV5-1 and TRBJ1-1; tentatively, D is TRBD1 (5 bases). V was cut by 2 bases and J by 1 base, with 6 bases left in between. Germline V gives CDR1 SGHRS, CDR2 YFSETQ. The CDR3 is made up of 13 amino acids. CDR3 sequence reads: CASSLQENTEAFF. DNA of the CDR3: TGCGCCAGCAGCTTACAGGAGAACACTGAAGCTTTCTTT.

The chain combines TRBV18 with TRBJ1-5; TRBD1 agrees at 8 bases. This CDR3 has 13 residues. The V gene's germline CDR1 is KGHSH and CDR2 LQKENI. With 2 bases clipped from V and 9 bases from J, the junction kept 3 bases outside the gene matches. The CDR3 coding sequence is TGTGCCAGCTCACCATCGGACAGGGCGCCCCAGCATTTT. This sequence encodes CASSPSDRAPQHF.

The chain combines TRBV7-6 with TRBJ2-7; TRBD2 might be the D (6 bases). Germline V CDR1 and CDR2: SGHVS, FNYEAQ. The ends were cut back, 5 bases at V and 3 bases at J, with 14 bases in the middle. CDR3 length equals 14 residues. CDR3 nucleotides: TGTGCCAGCAGCCGGGACGGCGGGAACTACGAGCAGTACTTC. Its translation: CASSRDGGNYEQYF.

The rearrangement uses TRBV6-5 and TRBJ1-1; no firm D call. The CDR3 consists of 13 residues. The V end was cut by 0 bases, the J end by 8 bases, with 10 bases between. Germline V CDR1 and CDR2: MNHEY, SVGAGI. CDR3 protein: CASSYSETYEAFF. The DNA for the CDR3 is TGTGCCAGCAGTTACTCGGAGACCTACGAAGCTTTCTTT.

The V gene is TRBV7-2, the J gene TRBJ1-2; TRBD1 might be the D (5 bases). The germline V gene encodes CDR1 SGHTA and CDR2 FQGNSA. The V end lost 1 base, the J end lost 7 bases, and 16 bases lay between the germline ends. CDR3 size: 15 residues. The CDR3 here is CASSLEPGGGSGYTF. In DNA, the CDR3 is TGTGCCAGCAGCTTAGAACCGGGGGGGGGTTCTGGCTACACCTTC.

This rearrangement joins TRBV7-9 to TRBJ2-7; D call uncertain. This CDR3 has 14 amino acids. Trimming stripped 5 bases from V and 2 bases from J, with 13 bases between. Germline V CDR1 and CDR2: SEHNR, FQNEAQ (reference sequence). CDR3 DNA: TGTGCCAGCAGCCCCGACACTCACGCCTACGAGCAGTACTTC. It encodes CASSPDTHAYEQYF. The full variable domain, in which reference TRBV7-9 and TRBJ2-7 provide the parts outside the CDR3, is DTGVSQNPRHKITKRGQNVTFRCDPISEHNRLYWYRQTLGQGPEFLTYFQNEAQLEKSRLLSDRFSAERPKGSFSTLEIQRTEQGDSAMYLCASSPDTHAYEQYFGPGTRLTVT.

As DNA, the CDR3 is TGTGCCAGCAGCCCGGGGGGGGAGCTTTACAATGAGCAGTTCTTC. It yields the protein CASSPGGELYNEQFF. The rearrangement uses TRBV11-2 and TRBJ2-1, with TRBD2 identical over 8 bases. Germline V CDR1 and CDR2: SGHAT, FQNNGV. Trimming cost V 5 bases and J 4 bases; bases outside gene matches: 7. The CDR3 consists of 15 residues. The full variable domain, completed using reference TRBV11-2 and TRBJ2-1, is EAGVAQSPRYKIIEKRQSVAFWCNPISGHATLYWYQQILGQGPKLLIQFQNNGVVDDSQLPKDRFSAERLKGVDSTLKIQPAKLEDSAVYLCASSPGGELYNEQFFGPGTRLTVL.

The CDR3 DNA reads as TGTGCCAGCAGCCCTCGGGGCTCTGGGGCCAACGTCCTGACTTTC. Protein product: CASSPRGSGANVLTF. The chain is built from TRBV5-4 and TRBJ2-6, with a tentative D call TRBD2 (5 bases). CDR3 size: 15 residues. Looked up from germline, CDR1 is SGHNT and CDR2 is YYREEE (reference sequence). V dropped 4 bases and J dropped 0 bases, with 8 bases sitting between them. The full variable domain, with the rest looked up from reference TRBV5-4 and TRBJ2-6, is ETGVTQSPTHLIKTRGQQVTLRCSSQSGHNTVSWYQQALGQGPQFIFQYYREEENGRGNFPPRFSGLQFPNYSSELNVNALELDDSALYLCASSPRGSGANVLTFGAGSRLTVL.

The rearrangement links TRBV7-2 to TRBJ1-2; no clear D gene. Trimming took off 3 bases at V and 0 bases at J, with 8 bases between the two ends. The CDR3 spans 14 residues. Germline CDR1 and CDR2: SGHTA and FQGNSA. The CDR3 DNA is TGTGCCAGCAGCTTGAGCAGGACTAACTATGGCTACACCTTC. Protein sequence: CASSLSRTNYGYTF.

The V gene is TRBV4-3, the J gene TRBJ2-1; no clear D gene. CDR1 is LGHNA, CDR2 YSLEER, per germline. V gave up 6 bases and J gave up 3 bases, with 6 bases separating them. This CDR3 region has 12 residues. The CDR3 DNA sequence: TGCGCCAGCAGTTCCAACTACAATGAGCAGTTCTTC. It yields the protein CASSSNYNEQFF.

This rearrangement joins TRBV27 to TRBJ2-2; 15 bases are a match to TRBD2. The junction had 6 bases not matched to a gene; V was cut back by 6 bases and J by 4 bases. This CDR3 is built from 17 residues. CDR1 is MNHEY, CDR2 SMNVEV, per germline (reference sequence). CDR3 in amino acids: CASRIRTSGGATGELFF. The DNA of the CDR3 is TGTGCCAGCAGAATACGGACTAGCGGGGGGGCCACCGGGGAGCTGTTTTTT.

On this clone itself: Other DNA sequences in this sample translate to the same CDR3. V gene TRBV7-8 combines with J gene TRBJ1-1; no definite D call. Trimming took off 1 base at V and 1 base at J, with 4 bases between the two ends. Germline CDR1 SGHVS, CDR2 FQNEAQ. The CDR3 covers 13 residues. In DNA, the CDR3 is TGTGCCAGCAGCTTAGGTAGGAACACTGAAGCTTTCTTT. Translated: CASSLGRNTEAFF.

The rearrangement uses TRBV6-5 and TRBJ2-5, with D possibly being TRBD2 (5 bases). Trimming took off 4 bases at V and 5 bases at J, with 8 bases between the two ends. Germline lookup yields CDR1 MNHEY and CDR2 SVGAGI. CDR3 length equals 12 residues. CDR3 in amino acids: CASSSTRETQYF. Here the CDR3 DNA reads TGTGCCAGCAGTTCCACTAGGGAGACCCAGTACTTC.

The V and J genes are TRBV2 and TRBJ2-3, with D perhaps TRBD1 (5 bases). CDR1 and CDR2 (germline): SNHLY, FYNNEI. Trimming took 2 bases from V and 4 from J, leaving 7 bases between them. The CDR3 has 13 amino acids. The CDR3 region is CASSERRADTQYF. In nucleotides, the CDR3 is TGTGCCAGCAGTGAACGCAGGGCAGATACGCAGTATTTT.